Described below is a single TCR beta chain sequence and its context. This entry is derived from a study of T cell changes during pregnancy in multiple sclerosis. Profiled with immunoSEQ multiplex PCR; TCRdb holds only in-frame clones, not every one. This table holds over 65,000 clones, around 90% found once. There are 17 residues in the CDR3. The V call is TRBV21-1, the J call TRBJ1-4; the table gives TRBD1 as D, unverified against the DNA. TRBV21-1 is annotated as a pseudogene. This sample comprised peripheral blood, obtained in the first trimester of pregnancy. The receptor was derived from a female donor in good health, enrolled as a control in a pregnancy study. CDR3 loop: CASSFQLPTGVNEKLFF. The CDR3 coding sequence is TGTGCCAGCAGCTTCCAGCTACCGACAGGGGTTAATGAAAAACTGTTTTTT.